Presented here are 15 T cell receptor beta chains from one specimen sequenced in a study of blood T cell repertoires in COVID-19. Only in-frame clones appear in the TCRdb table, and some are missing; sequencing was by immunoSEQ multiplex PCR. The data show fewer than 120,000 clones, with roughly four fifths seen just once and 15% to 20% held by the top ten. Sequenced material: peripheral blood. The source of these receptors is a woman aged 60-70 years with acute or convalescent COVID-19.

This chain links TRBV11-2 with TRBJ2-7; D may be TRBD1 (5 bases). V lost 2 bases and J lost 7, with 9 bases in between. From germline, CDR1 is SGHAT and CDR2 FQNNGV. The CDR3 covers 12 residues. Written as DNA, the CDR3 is TGTGCCAGCAGCTTACAGGGAACGGAGCAGTACTTC. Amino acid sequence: CASSLQGTEQYF.

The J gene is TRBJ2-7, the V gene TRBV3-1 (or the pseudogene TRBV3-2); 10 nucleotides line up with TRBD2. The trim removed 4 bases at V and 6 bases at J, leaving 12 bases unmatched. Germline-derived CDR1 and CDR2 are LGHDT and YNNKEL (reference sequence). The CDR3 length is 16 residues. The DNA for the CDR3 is TGTGCCAGCAGCCCCATCAGCGGGGGGGTCAGAGGCGAGCAGTACTTC. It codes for CASSPISGGVRGEQYF.

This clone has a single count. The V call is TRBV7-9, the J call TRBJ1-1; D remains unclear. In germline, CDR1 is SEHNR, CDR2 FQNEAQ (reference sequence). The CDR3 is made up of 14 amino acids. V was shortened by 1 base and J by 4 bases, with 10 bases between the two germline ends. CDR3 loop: CASSLVLGSTEAFF. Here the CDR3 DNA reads TGTGCCAGCAGCTTAGTCCTTGGGAGCACTGAAGCTTTCTTT.

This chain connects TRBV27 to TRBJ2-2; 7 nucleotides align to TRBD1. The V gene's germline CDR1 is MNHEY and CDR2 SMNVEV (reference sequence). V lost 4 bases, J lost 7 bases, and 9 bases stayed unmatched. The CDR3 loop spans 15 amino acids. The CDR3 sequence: CASSYDRERNGELFF. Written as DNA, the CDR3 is TGTGCCAGCAGTTATGACAGGGAAAGAAACGGGGAGCTGTTTTTT.

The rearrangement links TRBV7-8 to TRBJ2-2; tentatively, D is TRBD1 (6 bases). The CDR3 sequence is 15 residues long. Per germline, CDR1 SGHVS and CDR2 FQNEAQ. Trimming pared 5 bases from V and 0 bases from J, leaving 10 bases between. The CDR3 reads CASSTRQANTGELFF. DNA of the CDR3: TGTGCCAGCAGCACCCGACAGGCGAACACCGGGGAGCTGTTTTTT. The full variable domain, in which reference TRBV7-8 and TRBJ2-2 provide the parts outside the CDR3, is GAGVSQSPRYKVAKRGQDVALRCDPISGHVSLFWYQQALGQGPEFLTYFQNEAQLDKSGLPSDRFFAERPEGSVSTLKIQRTQQEDSAVYLCASSTRQANTGELFFGEGSRLTVL.

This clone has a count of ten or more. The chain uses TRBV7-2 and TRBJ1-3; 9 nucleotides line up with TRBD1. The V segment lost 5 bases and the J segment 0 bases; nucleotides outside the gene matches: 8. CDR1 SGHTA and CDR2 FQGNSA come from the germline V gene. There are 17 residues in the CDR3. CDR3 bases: TGTGCCAGCAGCGCGGGACAGGGACGGGACTCTGGAAACACCATATATTTT. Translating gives CASSAGQGRDSGNTIYF.

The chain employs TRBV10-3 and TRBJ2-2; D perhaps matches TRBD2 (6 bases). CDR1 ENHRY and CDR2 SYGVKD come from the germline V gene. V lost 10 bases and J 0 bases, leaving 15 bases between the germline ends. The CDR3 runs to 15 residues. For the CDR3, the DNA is TGTGCCACGCAAGGCGGGACCGCGAACACCGGGGAGCTGTTTTTT. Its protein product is CATQGGTANTGELFF.

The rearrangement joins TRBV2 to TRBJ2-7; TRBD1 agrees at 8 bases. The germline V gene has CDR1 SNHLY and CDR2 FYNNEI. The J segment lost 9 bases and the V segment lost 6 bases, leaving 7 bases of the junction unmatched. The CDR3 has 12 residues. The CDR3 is CASSEDRVVQYF. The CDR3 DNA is TGTGCCAGCAGCGAGGACAGGGTAGTGCAGTACTTC.

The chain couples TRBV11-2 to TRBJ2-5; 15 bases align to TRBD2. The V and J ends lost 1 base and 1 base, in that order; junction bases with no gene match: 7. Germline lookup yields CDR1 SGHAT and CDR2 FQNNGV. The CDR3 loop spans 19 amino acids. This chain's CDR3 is CASSLVVPGLAGGQETQYF. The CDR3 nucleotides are TGTGCCAGCAGCTTAGTTGTTCCGGGACTAGCGGGGGGCCAAGAGACCCAGTACTTC.

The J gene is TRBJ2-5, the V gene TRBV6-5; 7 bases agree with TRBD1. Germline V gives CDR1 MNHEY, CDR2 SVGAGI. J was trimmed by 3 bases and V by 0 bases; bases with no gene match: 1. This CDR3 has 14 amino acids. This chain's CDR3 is CASSYSGTEETQYF. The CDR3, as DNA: TGTGCCAGCAGTTACTCGGGGACAGAAGAGACCCAGTACTTC.

The CDR3 loop is CASSFEGWETQYF. CDR3 in DNA: TGTGCCAGCAGCTTCGAGGGTTGGGAGACCCAGTACTTC. The chain couples TRBV7-9 to TRBJ2-5; perhaps TRBD2 as D (5 bases). Trimming pared 3 bases from V and 5 bases from J, leaving 10 bases between. Per the germline V gene, CDR1 is SEHNR and CDR2 is FQNEAQ (reference sequence). CDR3 size: 13 residues.

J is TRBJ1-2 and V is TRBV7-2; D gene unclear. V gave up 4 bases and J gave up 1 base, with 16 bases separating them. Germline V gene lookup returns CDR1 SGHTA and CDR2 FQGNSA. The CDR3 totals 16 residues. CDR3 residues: CASSYGSTSFNYGYTF. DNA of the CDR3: TGTGCCAGCAGCTACGGGAGTACCTCTTTTAACTATGGCTACACCTTC.

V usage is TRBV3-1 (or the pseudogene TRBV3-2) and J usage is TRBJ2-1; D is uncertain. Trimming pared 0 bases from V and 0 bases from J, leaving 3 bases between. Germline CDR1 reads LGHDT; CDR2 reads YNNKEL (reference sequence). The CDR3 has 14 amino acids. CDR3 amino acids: CASSQDLSYNEQFF. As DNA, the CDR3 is TGTGCCAGCAGCCAAGATCTCTCCTACAATGAGCAGTTCTTC.

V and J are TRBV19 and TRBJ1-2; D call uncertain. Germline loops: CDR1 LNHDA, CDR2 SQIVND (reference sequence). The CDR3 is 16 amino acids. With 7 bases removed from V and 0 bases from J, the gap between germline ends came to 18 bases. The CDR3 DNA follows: TGTGCCAGTACTTTGTTTGGGAGTCAAACTAACTATGGCTACACCTTC. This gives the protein CASTLFGSQTNYGYTF.

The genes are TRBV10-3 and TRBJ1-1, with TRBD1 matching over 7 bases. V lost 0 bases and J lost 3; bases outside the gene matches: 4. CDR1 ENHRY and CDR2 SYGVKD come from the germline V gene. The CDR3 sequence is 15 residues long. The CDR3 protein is CAISESVTGYTEAFF. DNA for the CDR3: TGTGCCATCAGTGAGTCGGTGACAGGGTACACTGAAGCTTTCTTT.